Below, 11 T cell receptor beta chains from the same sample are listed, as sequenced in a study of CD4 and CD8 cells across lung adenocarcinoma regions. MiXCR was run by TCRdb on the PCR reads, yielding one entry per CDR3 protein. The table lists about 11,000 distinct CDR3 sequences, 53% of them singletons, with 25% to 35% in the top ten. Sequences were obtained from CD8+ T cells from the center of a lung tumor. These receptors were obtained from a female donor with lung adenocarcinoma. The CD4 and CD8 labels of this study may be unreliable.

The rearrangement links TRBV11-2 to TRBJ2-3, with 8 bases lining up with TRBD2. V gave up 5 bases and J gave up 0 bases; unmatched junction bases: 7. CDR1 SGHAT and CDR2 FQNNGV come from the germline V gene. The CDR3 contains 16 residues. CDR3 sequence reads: CASSPRTSSSTDTQYF. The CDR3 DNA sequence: TGTGCCAGCAGCCCCCGGACTAGCTCTAGCACAGATACGCAGTATTTT.

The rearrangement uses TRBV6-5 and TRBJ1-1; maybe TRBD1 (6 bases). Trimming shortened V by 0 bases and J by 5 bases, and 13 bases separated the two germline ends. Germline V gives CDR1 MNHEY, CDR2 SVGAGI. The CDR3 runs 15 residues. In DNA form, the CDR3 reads TGTGCCAGCAGTTACTCGAGTGGGGGCAGTACTGAAGCTTTCTTT. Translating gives CASSYSSGGSTEAFF.

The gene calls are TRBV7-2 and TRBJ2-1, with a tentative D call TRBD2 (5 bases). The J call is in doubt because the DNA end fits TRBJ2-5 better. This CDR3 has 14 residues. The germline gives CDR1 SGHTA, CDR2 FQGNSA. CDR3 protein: CASSFGQPGETQYF. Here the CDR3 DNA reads TGTGCCAGCAGCTTTGGGCAGCCGGGGGAGACCCAGTACTTC.

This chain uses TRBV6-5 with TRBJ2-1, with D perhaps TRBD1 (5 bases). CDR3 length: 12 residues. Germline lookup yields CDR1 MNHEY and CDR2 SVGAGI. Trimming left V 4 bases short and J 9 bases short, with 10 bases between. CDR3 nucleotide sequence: TGTGCCAGCAGTTTTCAGGGCGGTGAGCAGTTCTTC. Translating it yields CASSFQGGEQFF.

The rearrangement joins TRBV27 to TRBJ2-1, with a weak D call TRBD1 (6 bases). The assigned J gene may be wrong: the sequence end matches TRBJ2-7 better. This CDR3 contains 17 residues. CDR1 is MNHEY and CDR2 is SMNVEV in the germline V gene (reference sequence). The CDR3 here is CASSLYASVQGKNEQYF. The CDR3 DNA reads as TGTGCCAGCAGTTTATATGCCTCCGTACAGGGAAAGAACGAGCAGTACTTC.

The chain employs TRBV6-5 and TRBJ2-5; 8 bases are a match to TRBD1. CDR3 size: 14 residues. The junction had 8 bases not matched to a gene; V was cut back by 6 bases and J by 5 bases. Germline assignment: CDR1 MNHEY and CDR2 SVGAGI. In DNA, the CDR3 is TGTGCCAGCAGGTTACAGGGGGATACGGAGACCCAGTACTTC. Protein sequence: CASRLQGDTETQYF.

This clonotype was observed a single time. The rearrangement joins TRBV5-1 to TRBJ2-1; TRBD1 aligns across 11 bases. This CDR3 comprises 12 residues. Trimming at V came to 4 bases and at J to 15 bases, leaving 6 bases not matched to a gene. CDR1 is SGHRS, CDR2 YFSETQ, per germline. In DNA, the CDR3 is TGCGCCAGCAGCGTATCCGGGACAGGGGGGTTCTTC. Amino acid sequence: CASSVSGTGGFF.

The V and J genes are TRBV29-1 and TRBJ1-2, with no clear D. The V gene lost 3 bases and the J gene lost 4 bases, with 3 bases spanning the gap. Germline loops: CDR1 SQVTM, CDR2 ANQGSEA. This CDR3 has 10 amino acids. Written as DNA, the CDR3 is TGCAGCGTTGATGTCTATGGCTACACCTTC. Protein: CSVDVYGYTF.

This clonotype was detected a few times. Here the CDR3 reads CASSLTDSGFEQFF. The DNA of the CDR3 is TGTGCCAGCAGCTTAACGGACTCAGGGTTCGAGCAGTTCTTC. The chain joins TRBV11-2 to TRBJ2-1; D might be TRBD1 or TRBD2, each matching 5 bases. Germline CDR1 SGHAT, CDR2 FQNNGV. The V and J ends lost 2 bases and 10 bases respectively, with 15 bases between them. This CDR3 is built from 14 residues.

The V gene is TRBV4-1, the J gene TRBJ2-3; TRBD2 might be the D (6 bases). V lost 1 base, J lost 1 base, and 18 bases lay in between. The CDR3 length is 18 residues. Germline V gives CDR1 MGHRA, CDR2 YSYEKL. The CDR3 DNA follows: TGCGCCAGCAGCCAAGTATATGGGGGGACTTTCGGCACAGATACGCAGTATTTT. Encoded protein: CASSQVYGGTFGTDTQYF.

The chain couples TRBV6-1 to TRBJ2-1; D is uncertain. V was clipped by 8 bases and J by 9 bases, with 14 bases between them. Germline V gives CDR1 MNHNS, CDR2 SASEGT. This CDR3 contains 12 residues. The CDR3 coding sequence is TGTGCCAGCTATTTGGGGTGGGCTGAGCAGTTCTTC. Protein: CASYLGWAEQFF.